This T cell receptor (beta chain) was identified in a study of blood T cell repertoires in COVID-19. The overall study: Sources were T cells, B-cell-depleted T cells, or PBMCs; the material itself was cDNA or gDNA.

Germline loops: CDR1 SGHAT, CDR2 FQNNGV. The CDR3 is made up of 15 amino acids. V was shortened by 1 base and J by 2 bases, with 11 bases between the two germline ends. This clone has just one count. The data were produced by immunoSEQ multiplex PCR, yet TCRdb's version contains in-frame clones alone and is incomplete. The table lists approximately 220,000 clones, more than 65% of them singletons. V usage is TRBV11-2 and J usage is TRBJ2-5; D uncertain. Sequenced sample: peripheral blood. The TCR comes from a woman of 80 years or more with acute or convalescent COVID-19. CDR3 protein: CASSLGGQLQETQYF. CDR3 bases: TGTGCCAGCAGCTTAGGAGGTCAGCTACAAGAGACCCAGTACTTC. Full variable domain (rest looked up from reference TRBV11-2 and TRBJ2-5): EAGVAQSPRYKIIEKRQSVAFWCNPISGHATLYWYQQILGQGPKLLIQFQNNGVVDDSQLPKDRFSAERLKGVDSTLKIQPAKLEDSAVYLCASSLGGQLQETQYFGPGTRLLVL.